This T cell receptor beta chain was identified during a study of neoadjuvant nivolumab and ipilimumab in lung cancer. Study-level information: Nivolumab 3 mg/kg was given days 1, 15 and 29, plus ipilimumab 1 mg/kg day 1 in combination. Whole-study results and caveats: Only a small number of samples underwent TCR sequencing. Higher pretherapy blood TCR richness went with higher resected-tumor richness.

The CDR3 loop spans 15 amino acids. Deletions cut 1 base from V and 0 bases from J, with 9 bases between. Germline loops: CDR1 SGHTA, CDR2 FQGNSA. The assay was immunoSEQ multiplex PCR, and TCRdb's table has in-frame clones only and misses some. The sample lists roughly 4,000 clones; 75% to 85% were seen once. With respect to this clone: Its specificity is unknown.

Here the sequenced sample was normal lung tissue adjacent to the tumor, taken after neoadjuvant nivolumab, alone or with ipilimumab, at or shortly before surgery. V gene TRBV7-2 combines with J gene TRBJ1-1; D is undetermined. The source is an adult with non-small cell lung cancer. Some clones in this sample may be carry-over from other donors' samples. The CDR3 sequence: CASSLGIAMNTEAFF. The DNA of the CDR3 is TGTGCCAGCAGCTTAGGGATAGCCATGAACACTGAAGCTTTCTTT. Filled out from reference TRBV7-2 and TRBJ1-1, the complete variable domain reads GAGVSQSPSNKVTEKGKDVELRCDPISGHTALYWYRQSLGQGLEFLIYFQGNSAPDKSGLPSDRFSAERTGGSVSTLTIQRTQQEDSAVYLCASSLGIAMNTEAFFGQGTRLTVV.